The 27 T cell receptor beta chains reported below all come from one sample, sequenced in a study of blood T cells in healthy people across ages. The authors ran a second PCR of about 6 to 11 cycles using a sample-barcoded 5' primer and a J-beta primer mix. Each CDR3 protein is one row after TCRdb ran MiXCR on the 5' RACE reads. The sample has about 840,000 distinct CDR3 sequences; 25% to 30% are singletons. This sample also belongs to another study, concerning T cells of mothers and their children.

The sequencing sample was made of blood. Every receptor here comes from a woman in her 40s in good health.

The chain carries TRBV20-1 and TRBJ2-3, with D hard to call. This CDR3 is built from 16 residues. Germline V lookup: CDR1 DFQATT, CDR2 SNEGSKA (reference sequence). Trimming removed 3 bases from V and 0 bases from J, with 16 bases in between. The DNA for the CDR3 is TGCAGTGCTAGCGGTCAGGCTCGCCCTAGCACAGATACGCAGTATTTT. Its protein is CSASGQARPSTDTQYF.

This clonotype was seen many times. This rearrangement joins TRBV29-1 to TRBJ2-1; D might be TRBD1 (6 bases). Germline V gives CDR1 SQVTM, CDR2 ANQGSEA. The CDR3 contains 14 residues. V was trimmed by 7 bases and J by 6 bases, leaving 19 bases between them. CDR3 loop: CSATQGSYGNEQFF. The CDR3 DNA sequence: TGCAGCGCTACACAGGGATCGTATGGCAATGAGCAGTTCTTC.

This sequence joins TRBV7-3 and TRBJ2-3, with a weak D call TRBD2 (7 bases). Per germline, CDR1 SGHTA and CDR2 FQGTGA. The CDR3 has 13 amino acids. V shed 5 bases and J shed 5 bases, with 11 bases lying between them. The CDR3 spells CASSRGAGDTQYF. CDR3 coding DNA: TGTGCCAGCAGCCGGGGGGCTGGAGATACGCAGTATTTT. Complete variable domain (other parts from reference TRBV7-3 and TRBJ2-3): GAGVSQTPSNKVTEKGKYVELRCDPISGHTALYWYRQSLGQGPEFLIYFQGTGAADDSGLPNDRFFAVRPEGSVSTLKIQRTERGDSAVYLCASSRGAGDTQYFGPGTRLTVL.

This clonotype has a count of ten or more. The chain links TRBV18 to TRBJ2-7, with D perhaps matching TRBD2 (5 bases). CDR1 is KGHSH and CDR2 is LQKENI in the germline V gene. V was cut by 1 base and J by 6 bases, with 13 bases left in between. CDR3 length: 14 residues. The CDR3 protein is CASSPLGVSAEQYF. The DNA for the CDR3 is TGTGCCAGCTCACCACTCGGGGTGTCGGCCGAGCAGTACTTC.

This clonotype was observed many times. This chain links TRBV11-1 with TRBJ2-7; D gene uncertain. V lost 1 base, J lost 5 bases, and 15 bases lay in between. Germline CDR1 and CDR2: SGHAT and FQDESV (reference sequence). The CDR3 loop spans 15 amino acids. The CDR3 nucleotides are TGTGCCAGCAGCTTAGAAACGGGCCGGGTGAACGAGCAGTACTTC. Translated, it gives CASSLETGRVNEQYF.

The chain combines TRBV18 with TRBJ2-6; maybe TRBD1 (6 bases). From germline, CDR1 is KGHSH and CDR2 LQKENI. Trimming pared 7 bases from V and 2 bases from J, leaving 9 bases between. The CDR3 runs to 14 residues. CDR3 in amino acids: CASWSGAGANVLTF. The CDR3 nucleotides are TGTGCCAGCTGGTCAGGGGCTGGGGCCAACGTCCTGACTTTC. The whole variable domain, remainder taken from reference TRBV18 and TRBJ2-6, is NAGVMQNPRHLVRRRGQEARLRCSPMKGHSHVYWYRQLPEEGLKFMVYLQKENIIDESGMPKERFSAEFPKEGPSILRIQQVVRGDSAAYFCASWSGAGANVLTFGAGSRLTVL.

This clonotype was seen repeatedly, ten times or more. The chain has TRBV12-3 or TRBV12-4 and TRBJ2-1, with no clear D. The CDR3 spans 11 residues. With 6 bases removed from V and 9 bases from J, the gap between germline ends came to 9 bases. The chain's CDR3 is CASRSTGEQFF. The CDR3, as DNA: TGTGCCAGCAGGTCCACGGGTGAGCAGTTCTTC.

Only a few counts were recorded for this clonotype. The chain joins TRBV9 to TRBJ2-5, with 8 nucleotides matching TRBD2. This CDR3 contains 18 residues. Germline CDR1 SGDLS, CDR2 YYNGEE. V shed 0 bases and J 0 bases; nucleotides not matched to a gene: 10. CDR3 DNA sequence: TGTGCCAGCAGCGTAGGGTTGCGGGGGGCCCCCGACCAAGAGACCCAGTACTTC. Translated: CASSVGLRGAPDQETQYF.

A note on this clonotype: A much bigger clone sits one base away, suggesting this may be a read error. The CDR3 loop reads CSVGGALERDEQCF. Here the CDR3 DNA reads TGCAGCGTAGGGGGAGCCTTAGAGCGAGATGAGCAGTGCTTC. The gene calls are TRBV29-1 and TRBJ2-1; D is perhaps TRBD1 (6 bases). This CDR3 has 14 residues. Germline V gives CDR1 SQVTM, CDR2 ANQGSEA.

The chain links TRBV30 to TRBJ2-1; a possible D gene is TRBD2 (7 bases). The V and J ends lost 0 bases and 6 bases respectively, with 18 bases between them. Germline V gene data show CDR1 as GTSNPN and CDR2 as SVGIG (reference sequence). The CDR3 runs to 16 residues. The CDR3 DNA reads TGTGCCTGGAGTGTACTGGAAGGGGGGGCCGCCAATGAGCAGTTCTTC. This encodes CAWSVLEGGAANEQFF.

The chain recombines TRBV2 with TRBJ1-4; D remains ambiguous. Germline lookup yields CDR1 SNHLY and CDR2 FYNNEI. With 7 bases removed from V and 3 bases from J, the gap between germline ends came to 24 bases. The CDR3 has 18 amino acids. CDR3 residues: CASTTYGPTARSNEKLFF. Here the CDR3 DNA reads TGTGCCAGCACTACATACGGGCCCACCGCAAGGTCTAATGAAAAACTGTTTTTT. The entire variable domain, with the rest obtained from reference TRBV2 and TRBJ1-4, is as follows: EPEVTQTPSHQVTQMGQEVILRCVPISNHLYFYWYRQILGQKVEFLVSFYNNEISEKSEIFDDQFSVERPDGSNFTLKIRSTKLEDSAMYFCASTTYGPTARSNEKLFFGSGTQLSVL.

Details on this clonotype: At one end, the junction sequence differs from germline, possibly due to a read error. J is TRBJ2-1 and V is TRBV6-2 or TRBV6-3, with 11 bases lining up with TRBD2. The germline CDR1 and CDR2 sequences are MNHEY and SVGEGT. This CDR3 is built from 14 residues. DNA for the CDR3: TGTGCCAGCTGTTACTCTAGCGGGGGGAATGGGCAGTTCTTC. The encoded protein is CASCYSSGGNGQFF.

The chain employs TRBV9 and TRBJ2-7; 7 bases are shared with TRBD2. Trimming removed 3 bases from V and 5 bases from J; junction bases left unmatched: 11. Germline V gene lookup returns CDR1 SGDLS and CDR2 YYNGEE. This CDR3 contains 15 residues. The DNA for the CDR3 is TGTGCCAGCAGCGCCGAGGGGAGGGGAGCCGACGAGCAGTACTTC. Its protein is CASSAEGRGADEQYF.

This clonotype occurred a few times. The junction departs from germline at one end; a sequencing error may be responsible. The chain carries TRBV12-3 or TRBV12-4 and TRBJ2-7, with 9 nucleotides matching TRBD1. CDR3 length: 14 residues. The CDR3 DNA reads as TGTGCCGGCAGTTTACCTGGGACAGGGAACGAGCAGTACTTC. Translation gives CAGSLPGTGNEQYF.

This clonotype came up many times. The junction departs from the called germline gene at one end, perhaps through a read error. CDR3 DNA: TGCGCCAGCAGCCAAGGGACAGCTAACTATGGCTACACCTTC. Its translation is CASSQGTANYGYTF. The chain links TRBV3-1 to TRBJ1-2, with 7 positions matching TRBD1. The CDR3 contains 14 residues. The germline V gene has CDR1 LGHDT and CDR2 YNNKEL (reference sequence).

There are many counts of this clonotype. This chain links TRBV3-1 with TRBJ2-7, with TRBD1 as a possible D gene (6 bases). The V end lost 1 base, the J end lost 7 bases, and 8 bases lay between the germline ends. The germline V gene has CDR1 LGHDT and CDR2 YNNKEL (reference sequence). The CDR3 contains 12 residues. CDR3 protein: CASSQGRGEQYF. As DNA, the CDR3 is TGTGCCAGCAGCCAAGGTAGGGGGGAGCAGTACTTC.

With regard to this clonotype: One end of the junction is discordant with germline, which a read error may explain. The chain carries TRBV27 and TRBJ1-5; D not certain. Germline CDR1 and CDR2: MNHEY and SMNVEV (reference sequence). This CDR3 is 15 amino acids long. CDR3 region: CASSLLGRSDHPQHF. In DNA, the CDR3 is TGTGCCAGCAGTTTACTGGGCAGGAGTGATCACCCCCAGCATTTT.

The V gene is TRBV5-1, the J gene TRBJ1-4; tentative D call: TRBD1 (6 bases). The CDR3 length is 15 residues. Germline V gene sequence: CDR1 SGHRS, CDR2 YFSETQ. The ends were cut back, 1 base at V and 8 bases at J, with 15 bases in the middle. CDR3 residues: CASSLQGRVEEKLFF. In nucleotides, the CDR3 is TGCGCCAGCAGCTTGCAGGGGAGGGTTGAAGAAAAACTGTTTTTT.

This clonotype was seen repeatedly, ten times or more. This sequence joins TRBV29-1 and TRBJ2-7, with TRBD2 as a possible D gene (6 bases). CDR3 size: 10 residues. The V gene lost 7 bases and the J gene lost 5 bases, with 9 bases spanning the gap. The germline CDR1 and CDR2 sequences are SQVTM and ANQGSEA. In DNA form, the CDR3 reads TGCAGCGCTGGAGGGGACGAGCAGTACTTC. Its protein is CSAGGDEQYF.

The sample holds many counts of this clonotype. This sequence joins TRBV7-9 and TRBJ2-7, with a tentative D call TRBD1 (5 bases). Germline V CDR1 and CDR2: SEHNR, FQNEAQ (reference sequence). With 5 bases removed from V and 6 bases from J, the gap between germline ends came to 11 bases. The CDR3 is made up of 12 amino acids. In DNA, the CDR3 is TGTGCCAGCAGCCGCGGACAACCCGAGCAGTACTTC. It is translated as CASSRGQPEQYF.

V gene TRBV4-2 combines with J gene TRBJ2-6; the D gene is possibly TRBD1 (7 bases). Per the germline V gene, CDR1 is LGHNA and CDR2 is YNFKEQ. V shed 1 base and J shed 0 bases, with 16 bases lying between them. The CDR3 spans 19 residues. CDR3 coding DNA: TGTGCCAGCAGCCAAGCCAGCGGCAGGGGGGCCTCTGGGGCCAACGTCCTGACTTTC. It specifies CASSQASGRGASGANVLTF.

The chain uses TRBV18 and TRBJ1-4; D not resolved. Germline values: CDR1 KGHSH, CDR2 LQKENI. The CDR3 runs to 12 residues. The V end lost 4 bases, the J end lost 8 bases, and 8 bases lay between the germline ends. The CDR3 here is CASSQNREKLFF. The CDR3 bases are TGTGCCAGCTCACAAAACCGAGAAAAACTGTTTTTT.

This clonotype was picked up a small number of times. The chain carries TRBV3-1 and TRBJ1-2; D gene unclear. This CDR3 spans 13 amino acids. Trimming stripped 1 base from V and 7 bases from J, with 10 bases between. Germline-derived CDR1 and CDR2 are LGHDT and YNNKEL (reference sequence). CDR3 nucleotide sequence: TGTGCCAGCAGCCAAGTCCCCGCAGGTGGCTACACCTTC. Its protein product is CASSQVPAGGYTF.

This clonotype was found a few times. The chain links TRBV29-1 to TRBJ1-5, with D possibly being TRBD1 (6 bases). V was pared by 4 bases and J by 10 bases, with 17 bases between. The CDR3 is made up of 13 amino acids. Per the germline V gene, CDR1 is SQVTM and CDR2 is ANQGSEA. The CDR3 DNA is TGCAGCGTTGTTCTGCAGGTGGGGGGCCCCCAGCATTTT. This translates into CSVVLQVGGPQHF.

This clonotype was recorded a few times. It may be a read error: a sequence one base away is much more abundant. This rearrangement joins TRBV10-3 to TRBJ2-5, with 8 bases aligning to TRBD2. V lost 4 bases and J lost 5; bases outside the gene matches: 9. CDR3 length: 15 amino acids. In germline, CDR1 is ENHRY, CDR2 SYGVKD. The CDR3 nucleotides are TGTGCCATCAGTGGCCCCGGGGGGGGTCGGGAGACCCAGTACTTC. Protein: CAISGPGGGRETQYF.

This chain connects TRBV6-2 or TRBV6-3 to TRBJ1-2; D uncertain. The CDR3 loop spans 12 amino acids. Germline V CDR1 and CDR2: MNHEY, SVGEGT. Trimming left V 0 bases short and J 5 bases short, with 4 bases between. The CDR3 coding sequence is TGTGCCAGCAGTTACTCTGAATATGGCTACACCTTC. This encodes CASSYSEYGYTF.

The chain combines TRBV19 with TRBJ1-5; no clear D. Per germline, CDR1 LNHDA and CDR2 SQIVND (reference sequence). There are 15 residues in the CDR3. The V end was cut by 6 bases, the J end by 4 bases, with 16 bases between. The CDR3, as DNA: TGTGCCAGTAGCTCTCGCCCTGGGCTAAATCAGCCCCAGCATTTT. Its protein product is CASSSRPGLNQPQHF.